This TCR beta chain was captured in a study of CD8+ T cells in alopecia areata. RNA was extracted and reverse transcribed into cDNA as the sequencing template. Profiled with immunoSEQ multiplex PCR; TCRdb holds only in-frame clones, not every one. The data show 85,000 to 110,000 clones, with approximately 52% seen just once and about 9% held by the top ten. This clone was seen a handful of times. Trimming cost V 6 bases and J 1 base, with 12 bases left between them. The germline gives CDR1 SQVTM, CDR2 ANQGSEA. The CDR3 runs to 14 residues. This TCR was recovered from a human donor in good health. V gene TRBV29-1 combines with J gene TRBJ2-2; D perhaps matches TRBD2 (7 bases). Sequenced sample: CD4+ T cells sorted from blood. This chain's CDR3 is CSVRGQMNTGELFF. The CDR3 DNA is TGCAGCGTGCGGGGGCAGATGAACACCGGGGAGCTGTTTTTT.